This T cell receptor (beta chain) stems from a study of cytomegalovirus exposure and HLA in healthy donors. Findings and limits, study-wide: As a later analysis revealed, most CMV-associated TCR beta chains appeared HLA-restricted. When analyzed later, a missense DCLRE1C variant was found to be linked to TCR beta V- and J-gene trimming. Earlier analysis looked at TCR beta V segments, and most were productive about 90% or about 30% of the time. Sequencing depth roughly uniform across donors was assumed in presence/absence analyses.

CDR1 and CDR2 from the germline V gene are SGHNT and YYREEE (reference sequence). The CDR3 is 15 amino acids. Deletions cut 1 base from V and 0 bases from J, with 9 bases between. The PCR was carried out with 60 Vbeta primers and 13 Jbeta primers. Sequencing used immunoSEQ multiplex PCR; TCRdb keeps in-frame clones, though not all of them. The table records about 100,000 clones, roughly 79% of them present only once. Concerning this clone: What it binds is unknown.

This chain joins TRBV5-4 and TRBJ2-3; D remains ambiguous. The source of this sequence is a man in his forties in good health and CMV-seronegative. Sequences were obtained from PBMCs. CDR3 sequence reads: CASSLTTRSTDTQYF. CDR3 in DNA: TGTGCCAGCAGCTTGACGACTCGAAGCACAGATACGCAGTATTTT.